Listed below are T cell receptor beta chains from one sample, sequenced in a study of OX40 agonist ivuxolimab in advanced cancers. Sequencing used immunoSEQ multiplex PCR; TCRdb keeps in-frame clones, though not all of them. The sample has approximately 68,000 clones, roughly 88% seen once. Material: CD4+ or CD8+ T cells sorted from blood, obtained in a trial of the OX40 agonist ivuxolimab. These receptors were obtained from an adult with an advanced solid tumor such as melanoma, head and neck, liver or kidney cancer. Each CDR3 is given with its conserved first and last residue. The D gene is left open where the match is weak.

NA | TRBV6-5 | CASRLTVSTEAFF
NA | TRBV2 | CASSARIFRVTNEKLFF
TRBD1 | TRBV5-1 | CASRIGTGALTNEKLFF
TRBD1 | TRBV11-2 | CASRWQAGQGRDTQYF
TRBD1 | TRBV7-2 | CASSLIGGDYGYTF
NA | TRBV6-1 | CASSEQGYGYTF
NA | TRBV5-1 | CASSLARGAKNIQYF
NA | TRBV7-6 | CASSLAPPGYTGELFF
NA | TRBV7-2 | CASSLVSKTPDF
TRBD1 | TRBV5-6 | CASSYGQGRYEQYF
NA | TRBV27 | CASSRPNTGELFF
NA | TRBV11-2 | CASSLDERFGNTIYF
TRBD1 | TRBV18 | CAVLRDRVNNEQFF
NA | TRBV7-9 | CASSLISGQSAFF
TRBD1 | TRBV11-3 | CASSLGGAGTGPDNEQFF
TRBD1 | TRBV29-1 | CSVEDFSRTGVTDTQYF
NA | TRBV6-1 | CASNGQHWSNQPQHF
TRBD1 | TRBV27 | CASSSYYRGSYGYTF
NA | TRBV7-2 | CASSLAKGVNTIYF
NA | TRBV9 | CASSIPAGTVTDTQYF
NA | TRBV5-4 | CASSLQGNQPQHF
NA | TRBV6-1 | CASSDPTGNTIYF
TRBD2 | TRBV2 | CASRETKRTSGLDNEQFF
NA | TRBV7-2 | CASSLGGAGEKLFF
NA | TRBV4-3 | CASSQDLRPENTEAFF
NA | TRBV6-6 | CASSNGAGPNYGYTF
NA | TRBV7-2 | CASSLQQGPYGYTF
NA | TRBV5-4 | CASSKQGSTDTQYF
TRBD2 | TRBV2 | CASSGGRYYNEQFF
NA | TRBV7-1 | CASSLEGWQPQHF
NA | TRBV11-2 | CASSSGPNYGYTF
NA | TRBV6-6 | CASSPQIGYEQYF
NA | TRBV5-1 | CASSPWYQGMNTEAFF
TRBD1 | TRBV29-1 | CSVQRQGASYEQYF
TRBD1 | TRBV18 | CASSRTGRDEKLFF
TRBD1 | TRBV18 | CAIPRGTGLTRGANVLTF
NA | TRBV7-2 | CASSLFPRGEQFF
TRBD2 | TRBV5-1 | CASSLGTGGPETQYF